In this sample, the clone carrying this T cell receptor beta chain turned up many times. Its antigen is unknown. The ends were cut back, 1 base at V and 6 bases at J, with 10 bases in the middle. The germline V gene has CDR1 SQVTM and CDR2 ANQGSEA. The CDR3 loop spans 13 amino acids. The data were obtained in a study of spatial heterogeneity in lung cancer. At the level of the study: A consistent excess of beta-chain over alpha-chain sequences was detected. Raw reads showed each unique TCR and UMI combination turning up more than ten times on average. Findings and limits, study-wide: Detection of ubiquitous tumor TCRs in blood was higher at resection than follow-up.

TCRdb redid the calling of the 5' RACE reads with MiXCR, one entry per CDR3 protein. Altogether tens of thousands of distinct CDR3 sequences are present, over 8.5% being singletons, with the ten largest covering about 7%. As for time point: sample taken at primary tumor resection. Whole RNA was taken from tumor, nontumor lung or frozen PBMC; it was then sequenced unsorted. Patients with untreated early-stage non-small cell lung cancer, numbering some 72, were the donors. The receptor was isolated from a male donor with early-stage non-small cell lung cancer. The sample consisted of PBMCs, taken at surgery. The V call is TRBV29-1, the J call TRBJ2-1, with D tentatively TRBD1 (5 bases). The CDR3 loop is CSVEGSRGNEQFF. In nucleotides, the CDR3 is TGCAGCGTTGAAGGGAGTAGGGGCAATGAGCAGTTCTTC.